The 21 T cell receptor beta chains below come from one sample, sequenced in a study of blood T cell repertoires in COVID-19. Profiled with immunoSEQ multiplex PCR; TCRdb holds only in-frame clones, not every one. This sample has approximately 45,000 clones, with 73% found just once. Source material: peripheral blood. The receptors here all came from a man aged 80 or over with acute or convalescent COVID-19.

This clone has a handful of counts. The chain couples TRBV4-1 to TRBJ2-7, with 9 positions matching TRBD2. This CDR3 spans 15 amino acids. The J segment lost 2 bases and the V segment lost 4 bases, leaving 6 bases of the junction unmatched. Germline V gene sequence: CDR1 MGHRA, CDR2 YSYEKL. The CDR3 DNA is TGCGCCAGCAGCCTTCGGGCGGGAGGGCCCTACGAGCAGTACTTC. Protein: CASSLRAGGPYEQYF.

V and J are TRBV28 and TRBJ1-3; no clear D gene. The V end was cut by 5 bases, the J end by 3 bases, with 11 bases between. The CDR3 has 14 residues. Germline loops: CDR1 MDHEN, CDR2 SYDVKM. The CDR3 protein is CASSPGSSGNTIYF. The CDR3 bases are TGTGCCAGCAGTCCCGGGTCAAGTGGAAACACCATATATTTT.

This chain joins TRBV15 and TRBJ2-1; D may be TRBD2 (5 bases). The CDR3 runs to 14 residues. The germline gives CDR1 LNHNV, CDR2 YYDKDF (reference sequence). Between the trimmed V and J ends, which lost 3 bases and 10 bases, there was a span of 16 bases. CDR3 protein: CATSRDFLQREQFF. For the CDR3, the DNA is TGTGCCACCAGCAGGGACTTCTTACAGAGAGAGCAGTTCTTC.

This clone appeared a single time. The chain uses TRBV10-3 and TRBJ1-5, with D uncertain. V dropped 10 bases and J dropped 3 bases, with 7 bases sitting between them. Germline V gives CDR1 ENHRY, CDR2 SYGVKD. The CDR3 covers 11 residues. As DNA, the CDR3 is TGTGCCACTGGCACCAATCAGCCCCAGCATTTT. It is translated as CATGTNQPQHF.

For this clone: At one of its ends the junction is not consistent with the germline gene, which may arise from a read error. The chain is built from TRBV30 and TRBJ2-1; possible D gene TRBD2, 6 bases. The CDR3 has 12 amino acids. Looked up from germline, CDR1 is GTSNPN and CDR2 is SVGIG (reference sequence). The CDR3 DNA is TGCTGGGGGGTAACGGTATACAATGAGCAGTTCTTC. Translated, it gives CWGVTVYNEQFF. Filled out from reference TRBV30 and TRBJ2-1, the complete variable domain reads SQTIHQWPATLVQPVGSPLSLECTVEGTSNPNLYWYRQAAGRGLQLLFYSVGIGQISSEVPQNLSASRPQDRQFILSSKKLLLSDSGFYLCWGVTVYNEQFFGPGTRLTVL.

There are many counts of this clone. V and J are TRBV2 and TRBJ2-3; unclear D gene. Between the trimmed V and J ends, which lost 7 bases and 0 bases, there was a span of 11 bases. This CDR3 has 14 residues. The germline V gene has CDR1 SNHLY and CDR2 FYNNEI. As DNA, the CDR3 is TGTGCCAGCAAAAGAGAGGAGAGCACAGATACGCAGTATTTT. It codes for CASKREESTDTQYF.

This clone has just one count. The chain carries TRBV25-1 and TRBJ2-5; TRBD1 is a possible D gene (5 bases). Germline values: CDR1 MGHDK, CDR2 SYGVNS. This CDR3 region has 13 residues. The V end lost 7 bases, the J end lost 4 bases, and 13 bases lay between the germline ends. The CDR3 DNA reads as TGTGCCAGCACCCCAGGGAATGGAGAGACCCAGTACTTC. The encoded protein is CASTPGNGETQYF.

The chain couples TRBV10-3 to TRBJ1-6, with 8 bases matching TRBD1. Germline CDR1 is ENHRY and CDR2 is SYGVKD. J lost 7 bases, V lost 6 bases, and 5 bases had no gene match. The CDR3 sequence is 14 residues long. The CDR3 DNA sequence: TGTGCCATCAGGCAGACAGGGGAGAATTCACCCCTCCACTTT. Its protein product is CAIRQTGENSPLHF.

The CDR3 loop is CASSSSTGAGEINEQFF. DNA of the CDR3: TGTGCCAGCAGCTCCTCCACCGGAGCGGGAGAGATAAATGAGCAGTTCTTC. This rearrangement joins TRBV7-2 to TRBJ2-1; 8 nucleotides agree with TRBD2. The CDR3 has 17 residues. Germline V gives CDR1 SGHTA, CDR2 FQGNSA. V gave up 4 bases and J gave up 7 bases; unmatched junction bases: 15.

The chain carries TRBV7-2 and TRBJ2-5, with 9 bases fitting TRBD2. The CDR3 is made up of 15 amino acids. The V and J ends lost 5 bases and 2 bases, in that order; junction bases with no gene match: 6. The V gene's germline CDR1 is SGHTA and CDR2 FQGNSA. The CDR3 DNA is TGTGCCAGCAGCGCAGCGGGAGGAAGGCAAGAGACCCAGTACTTC. As protein: CASSAAGGRQETQYF.

V gene TRBV11-2 combines with J gene TRBJ2-1; unclear D gene. Germline V CDR1 and CDR2: SGHAT, FQNNGV. The CDR3 is made up of 16 amino acids. Between the trimmed V and J ends, which lost 1 base and 1 base, there was a span of 11 bases. CDR3 in amino acids: CASSLGVTRSYNEQFF. The CDR3 DNA reads TGTGCCAGCAGCTTAGGTGTGACACGATCCTACAATGAGCAGTTCTTC. Based on the CDR3 plus reference TRBV11-2 and TRBJ2-1, the full variable domain is EAGVAQSPRYKIIEKRQSVAFWCNPISGHATLYWYQQILGQGPKLLIQFQNNGVVDDSQLPKDRFSAERLKGVDSTLKIQPAKLEDSAVYLCASSLGVTRSYNEQFFGPGTRLTVL.

The chain couples TRBV7-2 to TRBJ2-1; D perhaps matches TRBD1 (5 bases). Trimming left V 5 bases short and J 3 bases short, with 11 bases between. Germline assignment: CDR1 SGHTA and CDR2 FQGNSA. The CDR3 sequence is 14 residues long. The CDR3 here is CASSGGHNYNEQFF. CDR3 nucleotide sequence: TGTGCCAGCAGCGGCGGACATAACTACAATGAGCAGTTCTTC.

This chain uses TRBV20-1 with TRBJ2-3; 8 nucleotides line up with TRBD1. CDR1 DFQATT and CDR2 SNEGSKA come from the germline V gene (reference sequence). The CDR3 runs 11 residues. Unmatched junction bases numbered 6, after V lost 6 bases and J lost 10 bases. The CDR3, as DNA: TGCAGTGCCTCGAGACAGGGGTCGCAGTATTTT. Translated: CSASRQGSQYF.

V and J are TRBV10-3 and TRBJ2-1; the match to TRBD2 covers 7 bases. The CDR3 consists of 14 residues. Germline V lookup: CDR1 ENHRY, CDR2 SYGVKD. Germline trimming cut 11 bases from V and 6 bases from J; bases unmatched to any gene: 13. In DNA, the CDR3 is TGTGCCGCAAGTCGAAGGGGAGGGGCCAATGAGCAGTTCTTC. The encoded protein is CAASRRGGANEQFF.

This sequence joins TRBV4-2 and TRBJ2-7, with D possibly TRBD2 on 6 matching bases. The CDR3 length is 16 residues. Germline CDR1 reads LGHNA; CDR2 reads YNFKEQ. V was clipped by 3 bases and J by 1 base, with 16 bases between them. CDR3 amino acids: CASSQRGGPTSYEQYF. As DNA, the CDR3 is TGTGCCAGCAGCCAGCGGGGTGGTCCGACGTCCTACGAGCAGTACTTC.

The CDR3 DNA reads as TGTGCCAGCAGTTCAGACTGGGCCGGGGGTGAAAAACTGTTTTTT. Protein product: CASSSDWAGGEKLFF. This chain connects TRBV6-5 to TRBJ1-4; maybe TRBD1 (5 bases). Germline V gene sequence: CDR1 MNHEY, CDR2 SVGAGI. Trimming stripped 4 bases from V and 7 bases from J, with 16 bases between. The CDR3 totals 15 residues.

This clone was detected only once. J is TRBJ2-3 and V is TRBV18; 13 bases are a match to TRBD2. This CDR3 is 17 amino acids long. Germline V gives CDR1 KGHSH, CDR2 LQKENI. Germline trimming cut 3 bases from V and 1 base from J; bases unmatched to any gene: 4. In DNA form, the CDR3 reads TGTGCCAGCTCACCGCCTGGACTAGCGGGAGGCACAGATACGCAGTATTTT. It encodes CASSPPGLAGGTDTQYF.

In this sample, this clone turned up a few times. The rearrangement joins TRBV7-2 to TRBJ2-7; 7 bases agree with TRBD1. Looked up from germline, CDR1 is SGHTA and CDR2 is FQGNSA. The J segment lost 6 bases and the V segment lost 2 bases, leaving 7 bases of the junction unmatched. The CDR3 has 14 residues. For the CDR3, the DNA is TGTGCCAGCAGCTTAACAGGGGATGTCTCCGAGCAGTACTTC. Its translation: CASSLTGDVSEQYF.

V and J are TRBV18 and TRBJ2-1, with 7 bases identical to TRBD2. V shed 3 bases and J 4 bases; nucleotides not matched to a gene: 6. Per the germline V gene, CDR1 is KGHSH and CDR2 is LQKENI. The CDR3 loop spans 15 amino acids. CDR3 residues: CASSPSGLPYNEQFF. In DNA form, the CDR3 reads TGTGCCAGCTCACCCTCGGGACTACCTTACAATGAGCAGTTCTTC. Drawing the rest from reference TRBV18 and TRBJ2-1, the complete variable domain is NAGVMQNPRHLVRRRGQEARLRCSPMKGHSHVYWYRQLPEEGLKFMVYLQKENIIDESGMPKERFSAEFPKEGPSILRIQQVVRGDSAAYFCASSPSGLPYNEQFFGPGTRLTVL.

This chain links TRBV3-1 (or the pseudogene TRBV3-2) with TRBJ2-3; 9 bases are shared with TRBD2. In germline, CDR1 is LGHDT, CDR2 YNNKEL (reference sequence). This CDR3 spans 15 amino acids. The V gene end was trimmed by 1 base and the J gene end by 7 bases; junction bases not matched to a gene: 6. The CDR3 loop reads CASSQVAGGPYTQYF. In DNA, the CDR3 is TGTGCCAGCAGCCAAGTGGCGGGAGGGCCATATACGCAGTATTTT.

The rearrangement uses TRBV28 and TRBJ2-7; D might be TRBD2 (6 bases). Per germline, CDR1 MDHEN and CDR2 SYDVKM. The CDR3 runs 15 residues. V lost 3 bases, J lost 2 bases, and 14 bases lay in between. The chain's CDR3 is CASSFPMAGPYEQYF. CDR3 DNA sequence: TGTGCCAGCAGTTTCCCTATGGCGGGACCCTACGAGCAGTACTTC.